The present T cell receptor beta chain was sequenced within a study of blood T cell repertoires in COVID-19. Study-level information: The origin of the acute and convalescent COVID-19 samples was the United States, Italy and Spain.

This CDR3 contains 17 residues. V was clipped by 5 bases and J by 3 bases; unmatched bases: 8. Germline V gives CDR1 SGHTA, CDR2 FQGNSA. Clones were read by immunoSEQ multiplex PCR, and TCRdb kept only the in-frame ones, dropping some. Of about 230,000 clones listed, around 88% are singletons. Sequencing input: PBMCs or T cells enriched from blood (not recorded which). This chain links TRBV7-2 with TRBJ2-2; 11 positions match TRBD1. The sequence was obtained from a woman aged 40 to 50 with acute COVID-19. In DNA form, the CDR3 reads TGTGCCAGCAGCCTCAAGGGACAGGGGGGGTACACCGGGGAGCTGTTTTTT. It yields the protein CASSLKGQGGYTGELFF.